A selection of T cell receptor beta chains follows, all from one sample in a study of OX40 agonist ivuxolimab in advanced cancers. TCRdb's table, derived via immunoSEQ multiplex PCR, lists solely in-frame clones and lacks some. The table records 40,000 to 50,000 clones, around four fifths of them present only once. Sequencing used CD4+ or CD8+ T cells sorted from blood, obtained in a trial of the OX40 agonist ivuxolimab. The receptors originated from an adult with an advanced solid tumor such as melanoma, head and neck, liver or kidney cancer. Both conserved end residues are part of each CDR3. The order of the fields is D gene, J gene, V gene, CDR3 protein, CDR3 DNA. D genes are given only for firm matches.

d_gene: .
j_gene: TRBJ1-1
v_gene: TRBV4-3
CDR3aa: CASSHWGVTTEAFF
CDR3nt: TGCGCCAGCAGCCATTGGGGGGTTACCACTGAAGCTTTCTTT

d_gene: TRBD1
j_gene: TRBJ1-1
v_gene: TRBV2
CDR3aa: CASSATGGRTEAFF
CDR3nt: TGTGCCAGCAGTGCAACAGGGGGGCGGACTGAAGCTTTCTTT

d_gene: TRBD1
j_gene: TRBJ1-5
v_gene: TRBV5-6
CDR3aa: CASSLYGTGLNQPQHF
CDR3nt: TGTGCCAGCAGCCTGTACGGGACAGGGCTAAATCAGCCCCAGCATTTT

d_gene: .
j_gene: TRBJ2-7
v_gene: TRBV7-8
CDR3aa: CASSLTLRAYEQYF
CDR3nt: TGTGCCAGCAGCTTGACCCTGAGGGCCTACGAGCAGTACTTC

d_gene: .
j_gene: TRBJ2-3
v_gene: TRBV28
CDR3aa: CASSLGPGAVTDTQYF
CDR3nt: TGTGCCAGCAGTTTAGGCCCCGGGGCGGTAACAGATACGCAGTATTTT

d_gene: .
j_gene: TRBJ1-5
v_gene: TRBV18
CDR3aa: CASSPGSANQPQHF
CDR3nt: TGTGCCAGCTCACCGGGATCGGCTAATCAGCCCCAGCATTTT

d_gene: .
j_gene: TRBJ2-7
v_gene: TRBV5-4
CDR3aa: CASSFEGLAYEQYF
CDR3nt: TGTGCCAGCAGCTTCGAGGGGCTTGCCTACGAGCAGTACTTC

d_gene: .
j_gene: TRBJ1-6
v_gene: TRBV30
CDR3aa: CAWRPPTRYNSPLHF
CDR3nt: TGTGCCTGGAGACCCCCGACACGGTATAATTCACCCCTCCACTTT

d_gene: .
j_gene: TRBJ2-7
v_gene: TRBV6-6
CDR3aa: CASSIGSRSYEQYF
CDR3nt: TGTGCCAGCAGTATCGGGAGCAGGTCCTACGAGCAGTACTTC

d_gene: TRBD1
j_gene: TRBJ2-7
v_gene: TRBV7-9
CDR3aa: CASSYYRGSSYEQYF
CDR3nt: TGTGCCAGCAGCTATTACAGGGGTAGCTCCTACGAGCAGTACTTC